Listed below are T cell receptor beta chains from one sample, sequenced in a study of cytomegalovirus exposure and HLA in healthy donors. Assay: immunoSEQ multiplex PCR; the TCRdb copy retains only in-frame clones and omits some. This sample yields tens of thousands of clones, of which roughly 90% are seen a single time; over 1% belongs to the top ten. The source material was PBMCs. The receptor set was obtained from a woman aged 18-29 years in good health and CMV-seronegative. Both conserved end residues are part of each CDR3. Each record gives: V gene, J gene, D gene, CDR3 protein, CDR3 DNA. D genes are given only for firm matches.

TRBV19	TRBJ2-5	-	CASSINPPGTQETQYF	TGTGCCAGTAGTATCAACCCTCCAGGAACCCAAGAGACCCAGTACTTC
TRBV27	TRBJ1-1	TRBD1	CASSLQGGNTEAFF	TGTGCCAGCAGTCTACAGGGGGGAAACACTGAAGCTTTCTTT
TRBV4-1	TRBJ2-5	TRBD2	CASSQVGASGTETQYF	TGCGCCAGCAGCCAAGTTGGTGCTAGCGGGACAGAGACCCAGTACTTC
TRBV5-1	TRBJ2-7	-	CASSPLGAAYEQYF	TGCGCCAGCAGCCCTTTAGGGGCCGCCTACGAGCAGTACTTC
TRBV6-6	TRBJ1-5	-	CASKGRQANQPQHF	TGTGCCAGCAAGGGGCGACAAGCCAATCAGCCCCAGCATTTT
TRBV6-5	TRBJ2-6	TRBD1	CASSYSDRAGANVLTF	TGTGCCAGCAGTTACTCGGACAGGGCCGGGGCCAACGTCCTGACTTTC
TRBV7-9	TRBJ2-7	-	CASSSLETYYEQYF	TGTGCCAGCAGCTCACTCGAAACTTACTACGAGCAGTACTTC
TRBV15	TRBJ2-2	TRBD2	CATRGLALTGELFF	TGTGCCACCAGAGGACTAGCCCTCACCGGGGAGCTGTTTTTT
TRBV2	TRBJ1-5	-	CASSPLGAVDQPQHF	TGTGCCAGCAGCCCCCTTGGGGCAGTGGATCAGCCCCAGCATTTT
TRBV5-6	TRBJ1-5	TRBD1	CASSWGQGADQPQHF	TGTGCCAGCAGCTGGGGACAGGGCGCAGATCAGCCCCAGCATTTT
TRBV7-8	TRBJ2-2	-	CASSLASGSNTGELFF	TGTGCCAGCAGCCTAGCGTCGGGGTCGAACACCGGGGAGCTGTTTTTT
TRBV20-1	TRBJ2-2	-	CSVYNTGELFF	TGCAGTGTCTATAACACCGGGGAGCTGTTTTTT
TRBV11-1	TRBJ2-2	TRBD1	CASSSRDRVAGELFF	TGTGCCAGCAGCAGTAGGGACAGGGTGGCCGGGGAGCTGTTTTTT
TRBV10-3	TRBJ2-3	TRBD2	CAITSFRGGGTDTQYF	TGTGCCATCACATCCTTTCGGGGGGGCGGGACAGATACGCAGTATTTT
TRBV18	TRBJ2-7	-	CASSPGQSSYEQYF	TGTGCCAGCTCACCAGGGCAGAGCTCCTACGAGCAGTACTTC
TRBV2	TRBJ2-7	-	CASSERGRAYEQYF	TGTGCCAGCAGTGAACGCGGCAGGGCTTACGAGCAGTACTTC
TRBV6-1	TRBJ1-2	-	CASSVLPGLGGYTF	TGTGCCAGCAGTGTACTCCCGGGACTAGGTGGCTACACCTTC
TRBV4-2	TRBJ2-3	-	CASSKLTDTQYF	TGTGCCAGCAGCAAACTCACAGATACGCAGTATTTT
TRBV6-5	TRBJ1-1	-	CASTPRARGEAFF	TGTGCCAGCACCCCACGGGCCAGGGGAGAAGCTTTCTTT
TRBV6-1	TRBJ2-7	-	CASQAEAYEQYF	TGTGCCAGCCAGGCAGAAGCCTACGAGCAGTACTTC